Listed below are T cell receptor beta chains from one sample, sequenced in a study. TCRdb independently ran MiXCR on the 5' RACE reads; one entry per CDR3 protein. The sample consists of about 40,000 distinct CDR3 sequences, approximately 20% of them appearing once. The sample comprised naive CD4+ T cells sorted from a lymph node. The source of these receptors is a female donor with breast cancer. Both conserved end residues are part of each CDR3. A D gene is named only where the DNA matches it firmly. Clone size is shown for a subset of rows, as once, few, many or a class of expanded clone.

>.|TRBV2|few|TRBJ2-2
TGTGCCAGCAGTGAATCTCCCCGCGGGGAGCTGTTTTTT
CASSESPRGELFF
>.|TRBV12-3/TRBV12-4|many|TRBJ2-3
TGTGCCAGCAGGGGATGGACGGGCACAGATACGCAGTATTTT
CASRGWTGTDTQYF
>.|TRBV28|.|TRBJ2-3
TGTGCCAGCAGTATCCGCACAGATACGCAGTATTTT
CASSIRTDTQYF
>.|TRBV7-9|many|TRBJ1-2
TGTGCCAGCAGCATGGCTAACTATGGCTACACCTTC
CASSMANYGYTF
>TRBD1|TRBV2|.|TRBJ1-2
TGTGCCAGCAGGTGGGACAGGACGGATGGCTACACCTTC
CASRWDRTDGYTF
>.|TRBV12-3/TRBV12-4|.|TRBJ2-3
TGTGCCAGCACGGCTACGAATACGCAGTATTTT
CASTATNTQYF
>.|TRBV7-9|few|TRBJ1-2
TGTGCCAGCAGCCGCCCGGACACCTCCTATGGCTACACCTTC
CASSRPDTSYGYTF
>.|TRBV9|few|TRBJ2-7
TGTGCCAGCAGCCCCCGACAGGTATCCTACGAGCAGTACTTC
CASSPRQVSYEQYF
>.|TRBV5-1|many|TRBJ2-1
TGCGCCAGCAGGCCGGGACCCACATACAATGAGCAGTTCTTC
CASRPGPTYNEQFF
>TRBD1|TRBV6-1|few|TRBJ2-7
TGTGCCAGCAGTGTCCGGGACAGGGGCAACGAGCAGTACTTC
CASSVRDRGNEQYF
>TRBD1|TRBV29-1|many|TRBJ2-6
TGCAGCGTTGTTGCCGAGCGACAGGGGACTGGGGCCAACGTCCTGACTTTC
CSVVAERQGTGANVLTF
>.|TRBV20-1|few|TRBJ2-7
TGCAGTGCTAGAAGGAGGGACTTCTACGAGCAGTACTTC
CSARRRDFYEQYF
>.|TRBV24-1|.|TRBJ2-3
TGTGCCACCGGGGAGAACACAGATACGCAGTATTTT
CATGENTDTQYF
>.|TRBV29-1|.|TRBJ1-1
TGCAGCGGCCGTTACACTGAAGCTTTCTTT
CSGRYTEAFF
>.|TRBV2|.|TRBJ1-3
TGTGCCAGCAGATATTCCTCTGGAAGCACCATATATTTT
CASRYSSGSTIYF
>TRBD2|TRBV11-2|many|TRBJ2-1
TGTGCCAGCAGCTCGACTAGCGGGAAAAGGTATGAGCAGTTCTTC
CASSSTSGKRYEQFF
>.|TRBV20-1|.|TRBJ1-1
TGCAGTGCTCAAGGGATCCGGAACACTGAAGCTTTCTTT
CSAQGIRNTEAFF
>.|TRBV6-1|many|TRBJ1-5
TGTGCCAGCAGCCAAACAGGGAATCAGCCCCAGCATTTT
CASSQTGNQPQHF
>.|TRBV30|.|TRBJ2-5
TGTGCCTGGGCCCCACAGGGACGGTACCAAGAGACCCAGTACTTC
CAWAPQGRYQETQYF
>.|TRBV20-1|many|TRBJ1-1
TGCAGTGCTAGAGAGGAACTCGCCACTGAAGCTTTCTTT
CSAREELATEAFF
>TRBD1|TRBV5-1|few|TRBJ2-1
TGCGCCAGCAGCTTCGGGACAGGGGGCGATGAGCAGTTCTTC
CASSFGTGGDEQFF
>TRBD2|TRBV4-3|.|TRBJ2-1
TGCGCCAGCAGCCAAAACCCGGGGGGACTTTACAATGAGCAGTTCTTC
CASSQNPGGLYNEQFF
>TRBD1|TRBV7-2|.|TRBJ2-3
TGTGCCAGCAGCTTAAGGAGCGGGACAGGGTCTTCAGATACGCAGTATTTT
CASSLRSGTGSSDTQYF
>TRBD1|TRBV5-1|few|TRBJ2-7
TGCGCCAGCAGCTTTAACAGGGGATCCTCGTACGAGCAGTACTTC
CASSFNRGSSYEQYF
>.|TRBV20-1|few|TRBJ1-5
TGCAACGTATGCGCCCCACCAAATCAGCCCCAGCATTTT
CNVCAPPNQPQHF
>.|TRBV28|few|TRBJ1-6
TGTGCCAGCAGTTTAGCCCTATGGGATAATTCACCCCTCCACTTT
CASSLALWDNSPLHF
>.|TRBV11-1|few|TRBJ2-5
TGTGCCAGCAGCTTACTGGGGGGGACCCAGTACTTC
CASSLLGGTQYF
>.|TRBV24-1|.|TRBJ2-7
TGTGCCCAGACAGGTAGCGAGCAGTACTTC
CAQTGSEQYF
>.|TRBV5-5|.|TRBJ1-3
TGTGCCAGCAGCTTTCACCTGGACTCTGGAAACACCATATATTTT
CASSFHLDSGNTIYF
>.|TRBV7-9|few|TRBJ2-1
TGTGCCAGCAGCCCACAGGGTCCAAGCTCCTACAATGAGCAGTTCTTC
CASSPQGPSSYNEQFF
>.|TRBV4-3|.|TRBJ2-7
TGCGCCAGCAGCCAAGACTCGAAGGGCACCTACGAGCAGTACTTC
CASSQDSKGTYEQYF
>.|TRBV5-1|few|TRBJ1-5
TGCGCCAGCAGCAGGGACGGCAATCAGCCCCAGCATTTT
CASSRDGNQPQHF
>TRBD1|TRBV12-3/TRBV12-4|few|TRBJ1-6
TGTGCCAGCAGTGAAGCAGGGGGCCTGGGGAATAATTCACCCCTCCACTTT
CASSEAGGLGNNSPLHF
>TRBD2|TRBV5-1|few|TRBJ2-1
TGCGCCAGCAGCTCCGGGACTAGCGGGAATGAGCAGTTCTTC
CASSSGTSGNEQFF
>TRBD1|TRBV10-3|few|TRBJ2-7
TGTGCCATCTCCCCCGGGACAGGACGGCGCGAGCAGTACTTC
CAISPGTGRREQYF
>TRBD1|TRBV29-1|many|TRBJ1-5
TGCAGCGTTGTGGACAGGGGTGTTGGACAGCCCCAGCATTTT
CSVVDRGVGQPQHF
>.|TRBV20-1|few|TRBJ1-1
TGCAGTGCTAGAGACTCCAGGGGGAACACTGAAGCTTTCTTT
CSARDSRGNTEAFF
>TRBD1|TRBV5-1|medium-sized|TRBJ1-6
TGCGCCAGCAGCGGGACAGGGGCGAATTCACCCCTCCACTTT
CASSGTGANSPLHF
>.|TRBV12-3/TRBV12-4|many|TRBJ1-1
TGTGCCAGCAGTTGGGGATACGAAGAGAACACTGAAGCTTTCTTT
CASSWGYEENTEAFF
>.|TRBV20-1|many|TRBJ1-1
TGCAGTGCGCTACGTCAGCCCCGTAACACTGAAGCTTTCTTT
CSALRQPRNTEAFF
>.|TRBV7-8|few|TRBJ1-4
TGTGCCAGCAGCTTCGGGGTGGGAAAACTGTTTTTT
CASSFGVGKLFF
>.|TRBV5-6|few|TRBJ1-1
TGTGCCAGCAGCTTGGCCGGGGGAGCACTGAACACTGAAGCTTTCTTT
CASSLAGGALNTEAFF
>.|TRBV7-9|medium-sized|TRBJ1-3
TGTGCCAGCAGCTTAGCCGGCGGAGACACCATATATTTT
CASSLAGGDTIYF
>TRBD1|TRBV7-9|.|TRBJ1-1
TGTGCTAGCAGCTTAGGATTCGGCGGGGTAACAGGGGTGACTGAAGCTTTCTTT
CASSLGFGGVTGVTEAFF
>.|TRBV12-3/TRBV12-4|few|TRBJ2-7
TGTGCCAGCAGTTTAATGGCTAGCTACGAGCAGTACTTC
CASSLMASYEQYF
>TRBD2|TRBV7-7|few|TRBJ2-1
TGTGCTAGCAGCAGACAAGCGGGAGGAGAGGGGGAGCAGTTCTTC
CASSRQAGGEGEQFF